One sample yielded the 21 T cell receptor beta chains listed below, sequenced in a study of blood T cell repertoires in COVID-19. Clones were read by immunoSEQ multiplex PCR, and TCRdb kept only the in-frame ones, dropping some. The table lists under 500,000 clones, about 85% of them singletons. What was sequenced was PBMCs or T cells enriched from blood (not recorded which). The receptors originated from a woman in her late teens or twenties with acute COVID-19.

The DNA of the CDR3 is TGCAGCGTTAACCCCGGGACAGAACAAGAGACCCAGTACTTC. Protein: CSVNPGTEQETQYF. The V call is TRBV29-1, the J call TRBJ2-5; 7 bases are a match to TRBD1. The CDR3 totals 14 residues. CDR1 is SQVTM and CDR2 is ANQGSEA in the germline V gene. V shed 5 bases and J 2 bases; nucleotides not matched to a gene: 8.

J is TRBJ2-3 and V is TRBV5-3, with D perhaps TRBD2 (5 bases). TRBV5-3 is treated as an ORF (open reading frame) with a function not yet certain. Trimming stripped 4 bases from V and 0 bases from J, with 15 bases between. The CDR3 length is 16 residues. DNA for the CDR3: TGTGCCAGAAGCGCAAAAAAGCGGAGTAGCACAGATACGCAGTATTTT. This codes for CARSAKKRSSTDTQYF.

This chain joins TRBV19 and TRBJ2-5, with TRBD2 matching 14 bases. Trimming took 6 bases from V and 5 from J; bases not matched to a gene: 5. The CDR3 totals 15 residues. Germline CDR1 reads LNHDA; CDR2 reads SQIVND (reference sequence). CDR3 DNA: TGTGCCAGTAGGGAGACTAGCGGGGGGGCTGAGACCCAGTACTTC. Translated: CASRETSGGAETQYF. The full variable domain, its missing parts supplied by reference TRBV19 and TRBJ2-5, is DGGITQSPKYLFRKEGQNVTLSCEQNLNHDAMYWYRQDPGQGLRLIYYSQIVNDFQKGDIAEGYSVSREKKESFPLTVTSAQKNPTAFYLCASRETSGGAETQYFGPGTRLLVL.

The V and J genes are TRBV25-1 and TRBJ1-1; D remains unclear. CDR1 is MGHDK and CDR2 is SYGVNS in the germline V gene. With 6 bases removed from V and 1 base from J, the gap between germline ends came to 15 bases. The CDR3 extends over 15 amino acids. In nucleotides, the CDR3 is TGTGCCAGCAGCAAACTGGGAGGGCGGAACACTGAAGCTTTCTTT. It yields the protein CASSKLGGRNTEAFF.

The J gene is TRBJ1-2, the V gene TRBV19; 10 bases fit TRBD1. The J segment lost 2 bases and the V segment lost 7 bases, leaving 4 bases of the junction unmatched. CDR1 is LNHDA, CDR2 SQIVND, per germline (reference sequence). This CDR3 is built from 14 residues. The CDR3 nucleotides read TGTGCCAGTACAGACAGGGGGCACAACTATGGCTACACCTTC. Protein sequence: CASTDRGHNYGYTF.

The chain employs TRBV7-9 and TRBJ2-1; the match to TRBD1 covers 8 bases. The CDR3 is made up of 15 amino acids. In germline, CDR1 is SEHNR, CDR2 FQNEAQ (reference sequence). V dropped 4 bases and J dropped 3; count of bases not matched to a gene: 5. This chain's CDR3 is CASSSGQGNYNEQFF. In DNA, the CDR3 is TGTGCCAGCAGCTCTGGACAGGGAAACTACAATGAGCAGTTCTTC.

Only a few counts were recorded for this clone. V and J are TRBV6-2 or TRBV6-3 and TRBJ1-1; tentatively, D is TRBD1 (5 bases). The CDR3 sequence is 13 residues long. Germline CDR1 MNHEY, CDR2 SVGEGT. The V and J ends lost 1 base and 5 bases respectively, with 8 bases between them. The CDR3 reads CASSYFGGTEAFF. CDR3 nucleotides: TGTGCCAGCAGTTACTTCGGGGGTACTGAAGCTTTCTTT.

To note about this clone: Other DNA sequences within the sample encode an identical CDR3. The CDR3 region is CASSDRTGGNQPQHF. DNA for the CDR3: TGTGCCAGCAGTGATCGTACCGGAGGGAATCAGCCCCAGCATTTT. The chain couples TRBV2 to TRBJ1-5; D is undetermined. Germline V gene lookup returns CDR1 SNHLY and CDR2 FYNNEI. The CDR3 has 15 residues. V gave up 3 bases and J gave up 4 bases, with 13 bases separating them. Variable domain in full (rest from reference TRBV2 and TRBJ1-5): EPEVTQTPSHQVTQMGQEVILRCVPISNHLYFYWYRQILGQKVEFLVSFYNNEISEKSEIFDDQFSVERPDGSNFTLKIRSTKLEDSAMYFCASSDRTGGNQPQHFGDGTRLSIL.

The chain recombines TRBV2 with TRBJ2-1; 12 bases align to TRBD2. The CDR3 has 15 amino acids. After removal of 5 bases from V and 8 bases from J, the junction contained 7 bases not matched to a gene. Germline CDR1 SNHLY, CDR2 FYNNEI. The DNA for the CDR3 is TGTGCCAGCAGTCCATGGGCTAGCGGGGGGGATGAGCAGTTCTTC. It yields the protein CASSPWASGGDEQFF.

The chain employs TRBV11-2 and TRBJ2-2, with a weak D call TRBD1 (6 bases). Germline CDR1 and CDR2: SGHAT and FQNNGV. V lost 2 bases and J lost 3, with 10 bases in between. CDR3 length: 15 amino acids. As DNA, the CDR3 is TGTGCCAGCAGCTTATCCTCAGGGGACACCGGGGAGCTGTTTTTT. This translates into CASSLSSGDTGELFF.

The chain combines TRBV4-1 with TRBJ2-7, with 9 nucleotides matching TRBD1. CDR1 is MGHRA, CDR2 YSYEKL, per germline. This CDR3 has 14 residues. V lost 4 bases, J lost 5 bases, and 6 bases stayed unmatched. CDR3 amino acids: CASSPRDRVDEQYF. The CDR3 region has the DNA TGCGCCAGCAGCCCCCGGGACAGGGTGGACGAGCAGTACTTC.

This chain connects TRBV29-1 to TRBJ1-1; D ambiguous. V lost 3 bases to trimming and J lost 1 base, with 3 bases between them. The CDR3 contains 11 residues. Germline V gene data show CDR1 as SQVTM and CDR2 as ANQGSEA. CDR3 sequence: CSVDGNTEAFF. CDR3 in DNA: TGCAGCGTTGACGGGAACACTGAAGCTTTCTTT.

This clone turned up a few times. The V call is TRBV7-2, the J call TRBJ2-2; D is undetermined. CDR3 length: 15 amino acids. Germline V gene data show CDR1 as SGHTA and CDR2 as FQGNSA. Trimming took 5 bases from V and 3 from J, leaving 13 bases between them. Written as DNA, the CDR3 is TGTGCCAGCAGCCCAATAATCCAGTACACCGGGGAGCTGTTTTTT. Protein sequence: CASSPIIQYTGELFF.

The DNA for the CDR3 is TGTGCCAGCAGCCTGTCAACTAGCGGGGGGATCTATGAGCAGTTCTTC. It encodes CASSLSTSGGIYEQFF. The genes are TRBV7-8 and TRBJ2-1; TRBD2 matches at 12 bases. The germline gives CDR1 SGHVS, CDR2 FQNEAQ. Trimming at V came to 5 bases and at J to 8 bases, leaving 10 bases not matched to a gene. The CDR3 has 16 amino acids.

In DNA form, the CDR3 reads TGCGCCAGCAGCCTGGGACAGTCGAATGAAAAACTGTTTTTT. Translating it yields CASSLGQSNEKLFF. The chain recombines TRBV10-1 with TRBJ1-4; 7 nucleotides agree with TRBD1. Germline assignment: CDR1 WNHNN and CDR2 SYGVQD (reference sequence). The V and J ends lost 6 bases and 5 bases, in that order; junction bases with no gene match: 6. The CDR3 covers 14 residues.

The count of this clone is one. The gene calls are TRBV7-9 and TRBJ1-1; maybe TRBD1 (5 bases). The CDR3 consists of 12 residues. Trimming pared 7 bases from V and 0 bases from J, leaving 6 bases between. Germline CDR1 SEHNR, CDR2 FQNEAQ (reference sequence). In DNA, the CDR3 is TGTGCCAGCATCAGGGTGAACACTGAAGCTTTCTTT. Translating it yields CASIRVNTEAFF.

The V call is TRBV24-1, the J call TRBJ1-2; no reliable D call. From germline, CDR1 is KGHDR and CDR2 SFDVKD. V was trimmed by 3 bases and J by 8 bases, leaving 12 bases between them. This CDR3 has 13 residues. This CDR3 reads CATSDAGSRGYTF. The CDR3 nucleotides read TGTGCCACCAGTGATGCGGGGAGTCGAGGCTACACCTTC.

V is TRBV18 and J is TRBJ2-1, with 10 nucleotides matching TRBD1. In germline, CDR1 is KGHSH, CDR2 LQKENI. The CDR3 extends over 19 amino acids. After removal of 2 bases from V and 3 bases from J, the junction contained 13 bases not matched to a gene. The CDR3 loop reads CASSPNPVWGQGLYNEQFF. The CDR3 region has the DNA TGTGCCAGCTCACCAAATCCCGTCTGGGGACAGGGGCTCTACAATGAGCAGTTCTTC.

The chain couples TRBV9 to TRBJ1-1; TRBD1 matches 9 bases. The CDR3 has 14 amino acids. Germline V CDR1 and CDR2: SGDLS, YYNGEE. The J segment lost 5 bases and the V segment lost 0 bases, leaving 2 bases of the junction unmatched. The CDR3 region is CASSVGGTGTEAFF. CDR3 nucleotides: TGTGCCAGCAGCGTAGGTGGGACAGGGACTGAAGCTTTCTTT.

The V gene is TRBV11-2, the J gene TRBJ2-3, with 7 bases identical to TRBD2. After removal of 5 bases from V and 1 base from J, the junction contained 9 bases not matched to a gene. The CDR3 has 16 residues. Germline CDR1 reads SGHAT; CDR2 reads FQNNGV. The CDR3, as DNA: TGTGCCAGCAGCGAACTAGCGTATGAGCGCACAGATACGCAGTATTTT. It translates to CASSELAYERTDTQYF.

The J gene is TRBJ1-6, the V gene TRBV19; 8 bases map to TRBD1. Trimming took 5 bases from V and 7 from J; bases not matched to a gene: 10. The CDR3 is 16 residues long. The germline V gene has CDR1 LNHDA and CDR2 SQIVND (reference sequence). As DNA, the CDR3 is TGTGCCAGTAGTCCTACCACAGGGGGAAGGAATTCACCCCTCCACTTT. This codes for CASSPTTGGRNSPLHF.